This TCR beta chain was sequenced for a study of cytomegalovirus exposure and HLA in healthy donors. Germline CDR1 reads SGHRS; CDR2 reads YFSETQ. This CDR3 contains 15 residues. The V end was cut by 0 bases, the J end by 0 bases, with 9 bases between. Both 60 Vbeta primers and 13 Jbeta primers went into the PCR. Clones were sequenced by immunoSEQ multiplex PCR, and TCRdb holds only the in-frame ones, with some missing. This table has roughly 120,000 clones, 60% to 85% appearing once. This clone was counted a few times. Its antigen is still unknown. Points from the study as a whole: A later analysis showed HLA-associated TCR beta chains outstripping equally common others in clonal expansion.

The sample was PBMCs. The rearrangement links TRBV5-1 to TRBJ1-1; D gene uncertain. This TCR was recovered from a woman between 18 and 30 years old in good health and CMV-seronegative. The CDR3 protein is CASSLEPNVNTEAFF. CDR3 sequence (DNA): TGCGCCAGCAGCTTGGAGCCGAACGTGAACACTGAAGCTTTCTTT.